One and the same sample provided the 17 T cell receptor beta chains below, sequenced in a study of T cell responses to AZD1222 COVID-19 vaccine. Clones were read by immunoSEQ multiplex PCR, and TCRdb kept only the in-frame ones, dropping some. The sample has 150,000 to 200,000 clones; 94% are singletons. The material sequenced was peripheral blood, taken on day 0 of AZD1222 vaccination. The receptors were gathered from an adult in good health.

This chain uses TRBV30 with TRBJ2-2; the D gene could be TRBD1 or TRBD2 (5 bases each). The CDR3 loop spans 12 amino acids. Trimming removed 3 bases at V and 7 bases at J, with 9 bases between. Germline CDR1 reads GTSNPN; CDR2 reads SVGIG (reference sequence). The CDR3 bases are TGTGCCTGGAGGTTGAGGGGCGGGGAGCTGTTTTTT. Translation gives CAWRLRGGELFF.

J is TRBJ1-2 and V is TRBV18; TRBD1 matches 9 bases. The CDR3 runs to 14 residues. V lost 1 base and J lost 8; bases outside the gene matches: 5. Germline loops: CDR1 KGHSH, CDR2 LQKENI. The CDR3 nucleotides are TGTGCCAGCTCACCACTGGGGACAGGGTGGGGCTACACCTTC. Amino acid sequence: CASSPLGTGWGYTF.

This chain uses TRBV5-8 with TRBJ1-1, with D perhaps matching TRBD1 (5 bases). Germline V gene lookup returns CDR1 SGHTS and CDR2 YDEGEE. This CDR3 is built from 16 residues. Trimming shortened V by 4 bases and J by 1 base, and 17 bases separated the two germline ends. The CDR3 coding sequence is TGTGCCAGCAGCCCCTTTTCGGGGGTGGGGAACACTGAAGCTTTCTTT. Amino acids: CASSPFSGVGNTEAFF. Looking up the rest from reference TRBV5-8 and TRBJ1-1 gives the full variable domain: EAGVTQSPTHLIKTRGQQATLRCSPISGHTSVYWYQQALGLGLQFLLWYDEGEERNRGNFPPRFSGRQFPNYSSELNVNALELEDSALYLCASSPFSGVGNTEAFFGQGTRLTVV.

The chain employs TRBV7-2 and TRBJ1-5, with D unclear. The CDR3 runs 14 residues. Germline assignment: CDR1 SGHTA and CDR2 FQGNSA. Trimming shortened V by 1 base and J by 1 base, and 5 bases separated the two germline ends. This CDR3 reads CASSLVASNQPQHF. The CDR3 DNA reads TGTGCCAGCAGCTTAGTAGCCAGCAATCAGCCCCAGCATTTT.

This chain links TRBV19 with TRBJ2-7; 9 positions match TRBD2. V dropped 5 bases and J dropped 5; count of bases not matched to a gene: 19. The CDR3 is made up of 18 amino acids. The germline CDR1 and CDR2 sequences are LNHDA and SQIVND (reference sequence). The CDR3 region has the DNA TGTGCCAGTAGTCTCACCCGCCGAACTAGCGGGCGATTGGACGAGCAGTACTTC. Translated, it gives CASSLTRRTSGRLDEQYF.

This chain joins TRBV30 and TRBJ1-2; D call uncertain. This CDR3 contains 11 residues. Deletions cut 1 base from V and 4 bases from J, with 4 bases between. The V gene's germline CDR1 is GTSNPN and CDR2 SVGIG (reference sequence). In nucleotides, the CDR3 is TGTGCCTGGAGTGACGGCTATGGCTACACCTTC. Translating gives CAWSDGYGYTF.

The chain recombines TRBV9 with TRBJ1-5; 10 nucleotides agree with TRBD1. Germline assignment: CDR1 SGDLS and CDR2 YYNGEE. The junction had 6 bases not matched to a gene; V was cut back by 4 bases and J by 5 bases. The CDR3 is 15 amino acids. CDR3 nucleotides: TGTGCCAGCAGCTTGACAGGGGGCCAAGATCAGCCCCAGCATTTT. Its translation: CASSLTGGQDQPQHF.

The V gene is TRBV11-2, the J gene TRBJ2-1; 7 nucleotides align to TRBD2. The CDR3 covers 15 residues. J was trimmed by 10 bases and V by 1 base; bases with no gene match: 10. Germline V gene lookup returns CDR1 SGHAT and CDR2 FQNNGV. The DNA for the CDR3 is TGTGCCAGCAGCTTAGGATTAGGCAGCGGGATGGAGCAGTTCTTC. Encoded protein: CASSLGLGSGMEQFF.

The chain is built from TRBV18 and TRBJ1-5; D is uncertain. V lost 6 bases to trimming and J lost 4 bases, with 10 bases between them. Germline V gives CDR1 KGHSH, CDR2 LQKENI. The CDR3 consists of 13 residues. This CDR3 reads CASSRGLNQPQHF. DNA of the CDR3: TGTGCCAGCTCTCGCGGATTGAATCAGCCCCAGCATTTT.

As for this clone: Other nucleotide sequences in the sample specify the same CDR3. This rearrangement joins TRBV18 to TRBJ1-5; tentative D call: TRBD1 (6 bases). V was pared by 3 bases and J by 5 bases, with 8 bases between. There are 13 residues in the CDR3. CDR1 is KGHSH and CDR2 is LQKENI in the germline V gene. DNA of the CDR3: TGTGCCAGCTCACCGGGGGCGGATCAGCCCCAGCATTTT. Translation gives CASSPGADQPQHF.

This clone was found once. The genes are TRBV28 and TRBJ1-6, with TRBD1 matching over 7 bases. Per germline, CDR1 MDHEN and CDR2 SYDVKM. This CDR3 is built from 14 residues. The V segment lost 6 bases and the J segment 11 bases; nucleotides outside the gene matches: 10. The DNA of the CDR3 is TGTGCCAGCAGAACGGGACAGCCAACAACACCCCTCCACTTT. Translated: CASRTGQPTTPLHF.

This CDR3 is CASSSGSKETQYF. As DNA, the CDR3 is TGTGCCAGCAGCTCCGGGTCAAAAGAGACCCAGTACTTC. The chain uses TRBV5-4 and TRBJ2-5; D remains ambiguous. Trimming took off 3 bases at V and 3 bases at J, with 9 bases between the two ends. CDR3 length: 13 amino acids. CDR1 SGHNT and CDR2 YYREEE come from the germline V gene (reference sequence).

The chain combines TRBV27 with TRBJ2-1; D is ambiguous. The germline V gene has CDR1 MNHEY and CDR2 SMNVEV (reference sequence). This CDR3 is built from 18 residues. The V and J ends lost 1 base and 1 base respectively, with 17 bases between them. This chain's CDR3 is CASSLFPVRVGSYNEQFF. CDR3 bases: TGTGCCAGCAGTTTATTCCCCGTCCGGGTTGGTTCCTACAATGAGCAGTTCTTC.

This clone was observed a few times. The J gene is TRBJ2-1, the V gene TRBV19; D call uncertain. This CDR3 has 13 residues. V was trimmed by 3 bases and J by 9 bases, leaving 12 bases between them. CDR1 LNHDA and CDR2 SQIVND come from the germline V gene (reference sequence). The CDR3 nucleotides read TGTGCCAGTAGTATCCTACCCATGTCTGAGCAGTTCTTC. Translating it yields CASSILPMSEQFF. Full variable domain (outside the CDR3, taken from reference TRBV19 and TRBJ2-1): DGGITQSPKYLFRKEGQNVTLSCEQNLNHDAMYWYRQDPGQGLRLIYYSQIVNDFQKGDIAEGYSVSREKKESFPLTVTSAQKNPTAFYLCASSILPMSEQFFGPGTRLTVL.

The chain joins TRBV19 to TRBJ1-1; 7 nucleotides match TRBD1. The germline CDR1 and CDR2 sequences are LNHDA and SQIVND (reference sequence). The CDR3 extends over 14 amino acids. J was trimmed by 1 base and V by 4 bases; bases with no gene match: 3. This CDR3 reads CASSNYRGNTEAFF. For the CDR3, the DNA is TGTGCCAGTAGTAACTACAGGGGGAACACTGAAGCTTTCTTT.

The genes are TRBV6-4 and TRBJ1-1; TRBD1 aligns across 7 bases. Germline V gene sequence: CDR1 MRHNA, CDR2 SNTAGT. There are 11 residues in the CDR3. The junction had 7 bases not matched to a gene; V was cut back by 5 bases and J by 13 bases. The CDR3 DNA is TGTGCCAGCAGTAGACAGGGCTTTGTTTTCTTT. It yields the protein CASSRQGFVFF.

J is TRBJ1-2 and V is TRBV28; D unclear. The V and J ends lost 11 bases and 3 bases respectively, with 13 bases between them. Germline CDR1 is MDHEN and CDR2 is SYDVKM. The CDR3 sequence is 12 residues long. In nucleotides, the CDR3 is TGTGCCTCCGGGGAGATTTACTATGGCTACACCTTC. It translates to CASGEIYYGYTF.